The clone carrying this T cell receptor (beta chain) was seen a few times. This sample was included in a study of blood T cell repertoires in COVID-19. As for the study in general: Both acute and convalescent COVID-19 samples were obtained from the United States, Italy and Spain. In each case, the material was cDNA or gDNA derived from T cells, B-cell-depleted T cells, or PBMCs.

Assay used: immunoSEQ multiplex PCR; TCRdb lists only in-frame clones, some missing. The table lists roughly 280,000 clones, approximately 90% of them singletons. The germline V gene encodes CDR1 ENHRY and CDR2 SYGVKD. The CDR3 contains 16 residues. With 6 bases removed from V and 1 base from J, the gap between germline ends came to 18 bases. The V call is TRBV10-3, the J call TRBJ1-1; TRBD1 is a possible D gene (5 bases). This sequence originates from a man younger than 35 with active or convalescent COVID-19. The specimen was peripheral blood. The CDR3 DNA follows: TGTGCCATCAGGAAGGCCCAGGGTTTGGGGAACACTGAAGCTTTCTTT. The encoded protein is CAIRKAQGLGNTEAFF.